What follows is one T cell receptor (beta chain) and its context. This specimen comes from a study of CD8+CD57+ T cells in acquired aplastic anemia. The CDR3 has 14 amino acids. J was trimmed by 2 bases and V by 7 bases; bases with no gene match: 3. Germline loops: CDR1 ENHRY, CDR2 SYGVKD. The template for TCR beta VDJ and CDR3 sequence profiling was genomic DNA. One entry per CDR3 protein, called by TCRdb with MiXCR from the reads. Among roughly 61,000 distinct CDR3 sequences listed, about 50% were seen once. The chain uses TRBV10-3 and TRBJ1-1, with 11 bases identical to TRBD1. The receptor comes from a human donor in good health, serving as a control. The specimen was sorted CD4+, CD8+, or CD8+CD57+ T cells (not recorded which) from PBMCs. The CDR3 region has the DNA TGTGCCATCAAAGGGACAGGGGGAAACACTGAAGCTTTCTTT. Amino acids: CAIKGTGGNTEAFF.